The 21 T cell receptor beta chains below come from one sample, sequenced in a study of cytotoxic CD8 clonotypes in ibrutinib-treated CLL. The data were produced by immunoSEQ multiplex PCR, yet TCRdb's version contains in-frame clones alone and is incomplete. Found here are some 200,000 clones, approximately 79% of them singletons; the top ten hold over 10%. This sample comprised PBMCs, obtained after 12 months of ibrutinib treatment. The receptors here all came from a human donor with chronic lymphocytic leukemia.

V and J are TRBV19 and TRBJ2-2, with D perhaps matching TRBD2 (5 bases). V shed 5 bases and J shed 2 bases, with 24 bases lying between them. The CDR3 has 19 residues. CDR1 is LNHDA and CDR2 is SQIVND in the germline V gene (reference sequence). DNA of the CDR3: TGTGCCAGTAGTGTCCCCTCAACTAGAAGCGTTTCCAACACCGGGGAGCTGTTTTTT. Translation: CASSVPSTRSVSNTGELFF.

The V gene is TRBV6-1, the J gene TRBJ1-1, with D possibly matching TRBD1 (5 bases). Germline V CDR1 and CDR2: MNHNS, SASEGT. This CDR3 has 13 amino acids. The germline V and J ends were trimmed by 7 bases and 2 bases, with 11 bases remaining between them. The CDR3 bases are TGTGCCAGCATTGACGGGGACAACACTGAAGCTTTCTTT. The encoded protein is CASIDGDNTEAFF.

The CDR3 sequence: CASSLDSLNQPQHF. In nucleotides, the CDR3 is TGCGCCAGCAGCCTGGACAGCCTCAATCAGCCCCAGCATTTT. This sequence joins TRBV4-1 and TRBJ1-5; D perhaps matches TRBD1 (6 bases). CDR3 length: 14 amino acids. Germline V gene lookup returns CDR1 MGHRA and CDR2 YSYEKL. V was shortened by 4 bases and J by 3 bases, with 10 bases between the two germline ends.

This clone was counted a few times. CDR3 nucleotide sequence: TGTGCCAGCGGAGGAGTGAAGGGGGATACGCAGTATTTT. The encoded protein is CASGGVKGDTQYF. This chain joins TRBV6-1 and TRBJ2-3, with D perhaps given as TRBD1 or TRBD2 (5 bases each). Germline V CDR1 and CDR2: MNHNS, SASEGT. The CDR3 extends over 13 amino acids. V lost 8 bases and J lost 6, with 15 bases in between.

The V call is TRBV7-8, the J call TRBJ1-2; TRBD1 is a possible D gene (5 bases). The CDR3 sequence is 15 residues long. The V gene lost 5 bases and the J gene lost 8 bases, with 21 bases spanning the gap. Germline V CDR1 and CDR2: SGHVS, FQNEAQ. The CDR3 region has the DNA TGTGCCAGCAGCCCGGGGGGTCGGGCTGTAGAAGGCTACACCTTC. Translation: CASSPGGRAVEGYTF.

The rearrangement joins TRBV10-3 to TRBJ2-1; 10 nucleotides agree with TRBD1. The ends lost 6 bases at V and 8 bases at J; junction bases unmatched: 10. CDR3 length: 15 residues. Germline-derived CDR1 and CDR2 are ENHRY and SYGVKD. The CDR3 DNA sequence: TGTGCCATCAGGAGACAGGGGGCGACGGGCGATGAGCAGTTCTTC. It translates to CAIRRQGATGDEQFF.

This clone has a handful of counts. V is TRBV6-5 and J is TRBJ1-2; maybe TRBD1 (6 bases). V dropped 2 bases and J dropped 7 bases, with 11 bases sitting between them. This CDR3 contains 13 residues. Germline CDR1 MNHEY, CDR2 SVGAGI. The CDR3 nucleotides are TGTGCCAGCAGTTACGCTGGACAGTTTGGCTACACCTTC. Encoded protein: CASSYAGQFGYTF.

The rearrangement links TRBV5-6 to TRBJ1-2; a possible D gene is TRBD1 (5 bases). CDR1 is SGHDT and CDR2 is YYEEEE in the germline V gene. Deletions cut 0 bases from V and 14 bases from J, with 11 bases between. The CDR3 is made up of 11 amino acids. The CDR3 DNA reads TGTGCCAGCAGCTTGGAGGCAGGGAATACCTTC. It specifies CASSLEAGNTF.

The table lists this clone with a few counts. The chain recombines TRBV4-1 with TRBJ2-1; the D gene could be TRBD1 or TRBD2 (5 bases each). This CDR3 is 13 amino acids long. Germline V lookup: CDR1 MGHRA, CDR2 YSYEKL. Trimming left V 1 base short and J 5 bases short, with 6 bases between. The CDR3 loop is CASSQVGDNEQFF. In nucleotides, the CDR3 is TGCGCCAGCAGCCAAGTGGGGGACAATGAGCAGTTCTTC.

This chain uses TRBV6-1 with TRBJ2-7; TRBD2 might be the D (6 bases). Per the germline V gene, CDR1 is MNHNS and CDR2 is SASEGT. Trimming took off 5 bases at V and 1 base at J, with 15 bases between the two ends. The CDR3 totals 15 residues. This chain's CDR3 is CASSPLSEGSYEQYF. The CDR3 nucleotides read TGTGCCAGCAGTCCCCTTTCGGAGGGGTCCTACGAGCAGTACTTC.

The gene calls are TRBV6-5 and TRBJ1-4; D is undetermined. Per the germline V gene, CDR1 is MNHEY and CDR2 is SVGAGI. This CDR3 has 15 residues. V shed 0 bases and J shed 4 bases, with 9 bases lying between them. CDR3 nucleotide sequence: TGTGCCAGCAGTTACTCCCCGAACCATAATGAAAAACTGTTTTTT. Protein product: CASSYSPNHNEKLFF.

The rearrangement joins TRBV28 to TRBJ2-7, with 12 positions matching TRBD2. J gave up 5 bases and V 5 bases, and 25 bases lay outside the gene matches. Germline CDR1 and CDR2: MDHEN and SYDVKM. CDR3 length: 21 residues. The CDR3 sequence is CASSSFYSVRGASGRADEQYF. DNA for the CDR3: TGTGCCAGCAGTAGCTTCTATAGCGTCCGGGGGGCTAGCGGGAGGGCGGACGAGCAGTACTTC.

The chain recombines TRBV5-6 with TRBJ2-1; 8 bases agree with TRBD1. Per the germline V gene, CDR1 is SGHDT and CDR2 is YYEEEE. The CDR3 spans 15 residues. Losses at the gene ends were 4 bases for V and 9 bases for J; bases not matched to a gene: 12. In DNA, the CDR3 is TGTGCCAGCAGCCCGCCGGGACAGGCCATAGTTGAGCAGTTCTTC. It is translated as CASSPPGQAIVEQFF. The variable domain in full, completed from reference TRBV5-6 and TRBJ2-1, reads DAGVTQSPTHLIKTRGQQVTLRCSPKSGHDTVSWYQQALGQGPQFIFQYYEEEERQRGNFPDRFSGHQFPNYSSELNVNALLLGDSALYLCASSPPGQAIVEQFFGPGTRLTVL.

This clone was detected once. The CDR3 coding sequence is TGTGCCAGCAGCCCTAGCGGTCCAACAGGGGGAAACAGCACAGATACGCAGTATTTT. This sequence encodes CASSPSGPTGGNSTDTQYF. The rearrangement uses TRBV11-3 and TRBJ2-3; D is perhaps TRBD1 (8 bases). Trimming stripped 5 bases from V and 0 bases from J, with 24 bases between. Germline V CDR1 and CDR2: SGHNT, YENEEA. The CDR3 contains 19 residues.

The chain is built from TRBV27 and TRBJ2-1; 15 bases agree with TRBD2. From germline, CDR1 is MNHEY and CDR2 SMNVEV (reference sequence). The ends lost 6 bases at V and 7 bases at J; junction bases unmatched: 13. The CDR3 spans 18 residues. The CDR3 loop is CASSNARTSGRAINEQFF. CDR3 nucleotide sequence: TGTGCCAGCAGCAACGCCCGGACTAGCGGGAGGGCCATTAATGAGCAGTTCTTC.

The V gene is TRBV27, the J gene TRBJ2-7, with 7 nucleotides matching TRBD1. There are 14 residues in the CDR3. Germline V gives CDR1 MNHEY, CDR2 SMNVEV (reference sequence). V trimming: 6 bases; J trimming: 6 bases; junction bases outside the gene matches: 11. CDR3 amino acids: CASSLNRGWGEQYF. In DNA form, the CDR3 reads TGTGCCAGCAGCCTAAACAGGGGCTGGGGCGAGCAGTACTTC.

This chain links TRBV29-1 with TRBJ1-3; D is ambiguous. Germline CDR1 SQVTM, CDR2 ANQGSEA. Trimming stripped 7 bases from V and 1 base from J, with 17 bases between. The CDR3 is 15 amino acids. CDR3 amino acids: CSGGLVGHSGNTIYF. In DNA form, the CDR3 reads TGCAGCGGAGGACTTGTAGGTCATTCTGGAAACACCATATATTTT.

About this clone: Mismatch with germline at one junction end may stem from a read error. The V and J genes are TRBV6-6 and TRBJ2-5; no clear D gene. CDR1 and CDR2 from the germline V gene are MNHNY and SVGAGI (reference sequence). This CDR3 has 13 residues. The CDR3 loop is CAGSYALSETQYF. The CDR3 DNA reads TGTGCCGGCAGTTACGCACTATCGGAGACCCAGTACTTC.

This chain links TRBV27 with TRBJ2-7, with D unclear. The V end lost 6 bases, the J end lost 4 bases, and 22 bases lay between the germline ends. The CDR3 is 16 amino acids. CDR1 is MNHEY, CDR2 SMNVEV, per germline (reference sequence). The CDR3 protein is CASSYSPLTFGYEQYF. As DNA, the CDR3 is TGTGCCAGCAGCTATTCCCCGTTGACTTTCGGGTACGAGCAGTACTTC.

The chain is built from TRBV30 and TRBJ1-6; D gene ambiguous. The length of the CDR3 is 13 residues. Germline V gene sequence: CDR1 GTSNPN, CDR2 SVGIG (reference sequence). Between the trimmed V and J ends, which lost 0 bases and 10 bases, there was a span of 10 bases. CDR3 amino acids: CAWSVSRKSPLHF. The CDR3 DNA sequence: TGTGCCTGGAGTGTGTCCCGGAAGTCACCCCTCCACTTT.

This chain connects TRBV5-6 to TRBJ2-7; TRBD2 is a possible D gene (7 bases). The CDR3 contains 16 residues. Germline CDR1 is SGHDT and CDR2 is YYEEEE. Trimming removed 3 bases from V and 5 bases from J, with 21 bases in between. For the CDR3, the DNA is TGTGCCAGCAGCTCCCGGGGGGCCCGTAACCTGAACGAGCAGTACTTC. Protein sequence: CASSSRGARNLNEQYF.